This T cell receptor beta chain was profiled in a study of Graves' ophthalmopathy and Graves' hyperthyroidism. Findings and caveats of the study: Blood also harbored most expanded thyroid clonotypes above 0.001 frequency.

Concerning this clonotype: Its antigen is not identified.

A roughly 9.3 ml volume of fresh peripheral blood provided the PBMCs. Beta-chain TCR CDR3 regions were amplified from RNA transcripts. First-round RT-PCR relied on HTBI primers, and a second-round multiplex PCR came next. TCRdb reprocessed the multiplex PCR reads with MiXCR, giving one entry per CDR3 protein. The sample includes about 240,000 distinct CDR3 sequences, approximately 42% seen only once; the top ten take less than 60%. With 1 base removed from V and 3 bases from J, the gap between germline ends came to 10 bases. The CDR3 contains 14 residues. The V gene's germline CDR1 is LGHDT and CDR2 YNNKEL (reference sequence).

The TCR comes from an adult man with Graves' ophthalmopathy. The J gene is TRBJ2-7, the V gene TRBV3-1; D ambiguous. Source material: peripheral blood. The CDR3 reads CASSQGRGVYEQYF. In DNA, the CDR3 is TGTGCCAGCAGCCAAGGGCGCGGAGTCTACGAGCAGTACTTC.